The 8 T cell receptor beta chains presented below share a single source sample, sequenced in a study of blood T cell repertoires in COVID-19. Sequenced by immunoSEQ multiplex PCR; TCRdb stores in-frame clones only, minus some. This sample has roughly 250,000 clones, with around 87% found just once. Sequenced input: peripheral blood. The receptors come from a man in his sixties who had recovered from COVID-19.

The V gene is TRBV2, the J gene TRBJ2-7; D is possibly TRBD2 (6 bases). This CDR3 is 15 amino acids long. The germline V gene has CDR1 SNHLY and CDR2 FYNNEI. The V and J ends lost 7 bases and 5 bases respectively, with 21 bases between them. DNA for the CDR3: TGTGCCAGCACGTCGTGGAGGGATCGATGGGACGAGCAGTACGTC. Its protein product is CASTSWRDRWDEQYV.

The chain recombines TRBV2 with TRBJ1-1, with 8 bases fitting TRBD1. The V gene's germline CDR1 is SNHLY and CDR2 FYNNEI. There are 13 residues in the CDR3. V trimming: 9 bases; J trimming: 5 bases; junction bases outside the gene matches: 8. CDR3 nucleotide sequence: TGTGCCAGTCATTATGACAGGGGAACTGAAGCTTTCTTT. It yields the protein CASHYDRGTEAFF. Together with reference TRBV2 and TRBJ1-1, the CDR3 gives the full variable domain: EPEVTQTPSHQVTQMGQEVILRCVPISNHLYFYWYRQILGQKVEFLVSFYNNEISEKSEIFDDQFSVERPDGSNFTLKIRSTKLEDSAMYFCASHYDRGTEAFFGQGTRLTVV.

The rearrangement joins TRBV5-5 to TRBJ1-5, with 7 bases lining up with TRBD1. CDR1 and CDR2 from the germline V gene are SGHKS and YYEKEE (reference sequence). V was clipped by 3 bases and J by 0 bases; unmatched bases: 3. This CDR3 is 15 amino acids long. CDR3 amino acids: CASSWTGSSNQPQHF. As DNA, the CDR3 is TGTGCCAGCAGCTGGACAGGATCTAGCAATCAGCCCCAGCATTTT.

The chain couples TRBV27 to TRBJ2-3; 14 bases agree with TRBD2. Unmatched junction bases numbered 7, after V lost 7 bases and J lost 4 bases. Germline CDR1 and CDR2: MNHEY and SMNVEV (reference sequence). The CDR3 has 16 amino acids. For the CDR3, the DNA is TGTGCCAGCACCCTCTTGGGACTAGCGGGGGCAGATACGCAGTATTTT. Residues: CASTLLGLAGADTQYF.

In its sample, this clone was seen a few times. The chain couples TRBV19 to TRBJ1-1, with 12 bases matching TRBD1. The CDR3 consists of 13 residues. After removal of 8 bases from V and 11 bases from J, the junction contained 9 bases not matched to a gene. CDR1 is LNHDA, CDR2 SQIVND, per germline (reference sequence). CDR3 in DNA: TGTGCCAGTGGCCGGGGACAGGGGGCGCGGGCTTTCTTT. Its translation is CASGRGQGARAFF.

The rearrangement joins TRBV24-1 to TRBJ1-1; D is undetermined. The CDR3 is made up of 14 amino acids. Per germline, CDR1 KGHDR and CDR2 SFDVKD. The V gene lost 4 bases and the J gene lost 0 bases, with 8 bases spanning the gap. Here the CDR3 reads CATSETGMNTEAFF. The CDR3 bases are TGTGCCACCAGTGAAACGGGGATGAACACTGAAGCTTTCTTT.

This chain joins TRBV24-1 and TRBJ1-2; possible D gene TRBD1, 6 bases. CDR3 size: 13 residues. Germline lookup yields CDR1 KGHDR and CDR2 SFDVKD. The V end was cut by 5 bases, the J end by 7 bases, with 13 bases between. CDR3 sequence reads: CATSGTVFSGYTF. Here the CDR3 DNA reads TGTGCCACCAGTGGGACAGTCTTCAGTGGCTACACCTTC.

The V call is TRBV14, the J call TRBJ1-5; TRBD1 might be the D (5 bases). Trimming removed 0 bases at V and 5 bases at J, with 11 bases between. Germline CDR1 reads SGHDN; CDR2 reads FVKESK. The CDR3 covers 15 residues. CDR3 nucleotide sequence: TGTGCCAGCAGCCAAGATTTGGGGGAGGATCAGCCCCAGCATTTT. This sequence encodes CASSQDLGEDQPQHF.